The T cell receptor beta chain described here comes from a study of cytomegalovirus exposure and HLA in healthy donors. Concerning this clone itself: Its antigen remains unidentified.

The PCR had 60 Vbeta and 13 Jbeta primers. Clones were sequenced by immunoSEQ multiplex PCR, and TCRdb holds only the in-frame ones, with some missing. The sample has around 120,000 clones, around 86% seen once. At sampling all donors were nominally healthy, likely with unrecorded immune exposures. General study findings and limits: The availability of immune exposure information extended only to CMV serostatus. It was shown in a later analysis that HLA-associated TCR beta chains were more clonally expanded than other, equally common chains.

Looked up from germline, CDR1 is SGHTA and CDR2 is FQGNSA. V trimming: 5 bases; J trimming: 1 base; junction bases outside the gene matches: 4. The CDR3 spans 15 residues. Sequenced: PBMCs. The chain uses TRBV7-2 and TRBJ2-2, with 7 bases that match TRBD1. This clonotype originated in a man younger than 30 in good health and CMV-seronegative. This chain's CDR3 is CASSARTGNTGELFF. CDR3 nucleotide sequence: TGTGCCAGCAGCGCAAGGACAGGGAACACCGGGGAGCTGTTTTTT.